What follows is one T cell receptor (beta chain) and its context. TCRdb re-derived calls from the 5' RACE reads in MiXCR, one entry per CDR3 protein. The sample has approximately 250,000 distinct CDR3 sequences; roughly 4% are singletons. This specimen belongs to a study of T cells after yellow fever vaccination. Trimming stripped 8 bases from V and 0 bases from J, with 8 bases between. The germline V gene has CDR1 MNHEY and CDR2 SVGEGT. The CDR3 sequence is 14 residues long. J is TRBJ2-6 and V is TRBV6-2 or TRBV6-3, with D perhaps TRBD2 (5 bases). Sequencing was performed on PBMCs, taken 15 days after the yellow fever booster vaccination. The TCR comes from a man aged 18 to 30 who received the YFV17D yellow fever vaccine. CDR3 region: CASQAVSGANVLTF. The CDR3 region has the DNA TGTGCCAGCCAAGCGGTCTCTGGGGCCAACGTCCTGACTTTC.